This T cell receptor (beta chain) was recovered during a study of cytomegalovirus exposure and HLA in healthy donors. The study ran its PCR with 60 Vbeta and 13 Jbeta primers. Only in-frame clones appear in the TCRdb table, and some are missing; sequencing was by immunoSEQ multiplex PCR. The data contain 150,000 to 200,000 clones, roughly 80% of them singletons. With 0 bases removed from V and 5 bases from J, the gap between germline ends came to 7 bases. This CDR3 contains 13 residues. Germline lookup yields CDR1 MNHEY and CDR2 SMNVEV (reference sequence). Sequencing used PBMCs. V and J are TRBV27 and TRBJ1-1; the D is unclear. The receptor's source is a woman between 25 and 40 years old in good health and CMV-seropositive. The CDR3 region is CASSLSLRTEAFF. For the CDR3, the DNA is TGTGCCAGCAGTTTATCGTTACGGACTGAAGCTTTCTTT.